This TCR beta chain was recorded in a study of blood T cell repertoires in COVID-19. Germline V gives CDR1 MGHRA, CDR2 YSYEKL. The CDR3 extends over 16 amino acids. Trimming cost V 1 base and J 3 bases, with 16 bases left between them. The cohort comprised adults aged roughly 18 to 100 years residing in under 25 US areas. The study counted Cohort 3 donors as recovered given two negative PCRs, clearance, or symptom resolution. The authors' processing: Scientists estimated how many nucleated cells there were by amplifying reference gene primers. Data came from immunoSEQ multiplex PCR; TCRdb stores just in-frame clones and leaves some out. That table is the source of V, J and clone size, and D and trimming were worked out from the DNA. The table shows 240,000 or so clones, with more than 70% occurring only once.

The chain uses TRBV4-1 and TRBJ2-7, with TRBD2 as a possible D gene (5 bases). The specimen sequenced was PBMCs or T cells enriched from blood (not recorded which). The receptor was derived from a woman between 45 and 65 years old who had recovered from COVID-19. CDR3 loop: CASSQAVPGSIYEQYF. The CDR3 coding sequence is TGCGCCAGCAGCCAAGCGGTACCGGGGAGCATCTACGAGCAGTACTTC.